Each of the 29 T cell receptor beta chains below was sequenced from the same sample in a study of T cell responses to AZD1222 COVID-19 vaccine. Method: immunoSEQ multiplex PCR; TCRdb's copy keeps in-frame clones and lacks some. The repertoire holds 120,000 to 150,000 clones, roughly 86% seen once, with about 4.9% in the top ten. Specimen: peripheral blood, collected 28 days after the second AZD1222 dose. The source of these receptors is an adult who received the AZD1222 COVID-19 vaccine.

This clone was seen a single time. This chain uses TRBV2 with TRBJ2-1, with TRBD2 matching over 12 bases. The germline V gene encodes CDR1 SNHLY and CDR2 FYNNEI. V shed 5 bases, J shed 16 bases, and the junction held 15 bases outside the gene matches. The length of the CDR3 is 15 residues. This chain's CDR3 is CASSPRLAGGPRGFF. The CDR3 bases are TGTGCCAGCAGTCCCAGGCTAGCGGGAGGGCCTCGGGGATTCTTC.

For the CDR3, the DNA is TGCGCCAGCAGCTCGACAGGGGAATCTGGAAACACCATATATTTT. As protein: CASSSTGESGNTIYF. The chain carries TRBV5-1 and TRBJ1-3; TRBD1 matches 8 bases. V lost 3 bases, J lost 1 base, and 3 bases stayed unmatched. CDR3 size: 15 residues. Germline V gives CDR1 SGHRS, CDR2 YFSETQ.

CDR3 in amino acids: CASSVGQEKLFF. The CDR3 DNA is TGTGCCAGCAGTGTCGGACAAGAAAAACTGTTTTTT. This chain connects TRBV2 to TRBJ1-4, with D possibly matching TRBD1 (5 bases). This CDR3 contains 12 residues. Trimming left V 4 bases short and J 8 bases short, with 8 bases between. Germline V gives CDR1 SNHLY, CDR2 FYNNEI.

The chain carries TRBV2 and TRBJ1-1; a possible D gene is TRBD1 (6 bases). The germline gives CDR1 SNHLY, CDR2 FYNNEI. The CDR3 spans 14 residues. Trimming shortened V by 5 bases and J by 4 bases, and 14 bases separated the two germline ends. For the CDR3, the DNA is TGTGCCAGCAGTCTACAGGGCGGGAGCACTGAAGCTTTCTTT. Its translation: CASSLQGGSTEAFF.

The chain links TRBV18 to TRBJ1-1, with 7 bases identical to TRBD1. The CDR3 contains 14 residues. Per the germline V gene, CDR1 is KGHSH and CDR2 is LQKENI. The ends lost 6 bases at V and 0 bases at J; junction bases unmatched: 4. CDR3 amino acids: CASSLQGVNTEAFF. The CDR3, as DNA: TGTGCCAGCTCGCTCCAGGGGGTGAACACTGAAGCTTTCTTT.

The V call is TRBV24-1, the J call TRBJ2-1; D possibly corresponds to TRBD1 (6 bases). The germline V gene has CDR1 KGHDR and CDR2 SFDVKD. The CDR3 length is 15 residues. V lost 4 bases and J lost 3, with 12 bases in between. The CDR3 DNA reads TGTGCCACCAGTGACAGCAGGGGAAACTACAATGAGCAGTTCTTC. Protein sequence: CATSDSRGNYNEQFF.

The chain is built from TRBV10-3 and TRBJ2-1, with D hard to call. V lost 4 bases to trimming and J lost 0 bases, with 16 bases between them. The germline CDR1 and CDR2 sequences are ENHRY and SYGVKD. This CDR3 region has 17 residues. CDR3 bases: TGTGCCATCAGTGGATCCGGGCGGCAGACCTCCTACAATGAGCAGTTCTTC. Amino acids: CAISGSGRQTSYNEQFF.

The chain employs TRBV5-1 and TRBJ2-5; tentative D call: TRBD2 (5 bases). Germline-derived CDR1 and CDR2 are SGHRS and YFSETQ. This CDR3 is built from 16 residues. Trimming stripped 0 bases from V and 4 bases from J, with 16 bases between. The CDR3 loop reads CASSLAIEGGGETQYF. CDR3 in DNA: TGCGCCAGCAGCTTGGCCATAGAGGGTGGAGGAGAGACCCAGTACTTC.

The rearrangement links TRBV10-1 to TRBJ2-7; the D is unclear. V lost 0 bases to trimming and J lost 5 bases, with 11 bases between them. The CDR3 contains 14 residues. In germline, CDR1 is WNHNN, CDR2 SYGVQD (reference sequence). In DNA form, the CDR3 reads TGCGCCAGCAGTGAGTCGATACGCCTAGACGAGCAGTACTTC. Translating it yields CASSESIRLDEQYF.

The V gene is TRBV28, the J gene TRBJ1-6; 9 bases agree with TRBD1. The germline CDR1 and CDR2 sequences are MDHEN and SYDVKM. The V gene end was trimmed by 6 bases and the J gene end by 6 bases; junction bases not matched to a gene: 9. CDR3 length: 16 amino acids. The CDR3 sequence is CASRSQGATINSPLHF. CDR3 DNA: TGTGCCAGCAGATCACAGGGGGCCACAATTAATTCACCCCTCCACTTT.

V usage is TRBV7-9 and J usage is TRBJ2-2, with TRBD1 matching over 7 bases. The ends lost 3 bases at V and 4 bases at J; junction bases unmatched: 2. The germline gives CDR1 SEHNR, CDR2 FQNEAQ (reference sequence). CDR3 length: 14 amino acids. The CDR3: CASSLAGGTGELFF. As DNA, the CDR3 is TGTGCCAGCAGCTTGGCAGGGGGCACCGGGGAGCTGTTTTTT.

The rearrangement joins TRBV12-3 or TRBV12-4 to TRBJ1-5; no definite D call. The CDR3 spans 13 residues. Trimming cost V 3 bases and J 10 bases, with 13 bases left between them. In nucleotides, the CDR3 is TGTGCCAGCAGTTTCCACGACCAAAGTCCCCAGCATTTT. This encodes CASSFHDQSPQHF.

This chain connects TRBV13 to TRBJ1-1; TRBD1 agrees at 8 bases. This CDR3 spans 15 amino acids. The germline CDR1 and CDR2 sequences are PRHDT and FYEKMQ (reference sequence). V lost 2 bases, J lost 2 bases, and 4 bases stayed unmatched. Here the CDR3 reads CASSLQDRVNTEAFF. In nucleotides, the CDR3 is TGTGCCAGCAGCTTACAGGACAGGGTTAACACTGAAGCTTTCTTT. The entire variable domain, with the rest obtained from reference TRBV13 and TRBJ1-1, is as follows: AAGVIQSPRHLIKEKRETATLKCYPIPRHDTVYWYQQGPGQDPQFLISFYEKMQSDKGSIPDRFSAQQFSDYHSELNMSSLELGDSALYFCASSLQDRVNTEAFFGQGTRLTVV.

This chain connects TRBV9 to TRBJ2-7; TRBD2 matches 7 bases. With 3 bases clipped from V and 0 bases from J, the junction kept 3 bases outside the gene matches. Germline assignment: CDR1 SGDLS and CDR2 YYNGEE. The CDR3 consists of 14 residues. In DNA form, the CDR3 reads TGTGCCAGCAGCGCAGCGGGGAACTCCTACGAGCAGTACTTC. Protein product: CASSAAGNSYEQYF.

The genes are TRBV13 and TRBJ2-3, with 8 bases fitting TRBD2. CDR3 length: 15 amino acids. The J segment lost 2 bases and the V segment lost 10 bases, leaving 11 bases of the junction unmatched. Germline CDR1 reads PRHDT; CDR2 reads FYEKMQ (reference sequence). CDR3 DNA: TGTGCCACTTCTCGGGGGGGGCGCGCCACAGATACGCAGTATTTT. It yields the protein CATSRGGRATDTQYF.

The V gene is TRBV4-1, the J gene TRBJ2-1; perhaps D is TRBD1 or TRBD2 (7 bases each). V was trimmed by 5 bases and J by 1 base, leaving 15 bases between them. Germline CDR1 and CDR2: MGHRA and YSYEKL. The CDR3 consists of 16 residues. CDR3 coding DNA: TGCGCCAGCAGCGAGCGGGACAGCTTATCCTACAATGAGCAGTTCTTC. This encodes CASSERDSLSYNEQFF.

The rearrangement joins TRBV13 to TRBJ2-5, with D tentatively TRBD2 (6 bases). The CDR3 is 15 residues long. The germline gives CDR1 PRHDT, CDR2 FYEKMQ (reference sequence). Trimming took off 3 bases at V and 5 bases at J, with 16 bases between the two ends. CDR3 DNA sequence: TGTGCCAGCAGCTTTATCTCTTCAGGAGGGGAGACCCAGTACTTC. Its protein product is CASSFISSGGETQYF. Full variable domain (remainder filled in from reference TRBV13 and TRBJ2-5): AAGVIQSPRHLIKEKRETATLKCYPIPRHDTVYWYQQGPGQDPQFLISFYEKMQSDKGSIPDRFSAQQFSDYHSELNMSSLELGDSALYFCASSFISSGGETQYFGPGTRLLVL.

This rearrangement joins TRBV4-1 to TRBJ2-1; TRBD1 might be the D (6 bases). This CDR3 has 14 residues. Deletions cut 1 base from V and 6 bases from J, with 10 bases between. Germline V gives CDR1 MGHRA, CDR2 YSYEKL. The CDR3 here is CASSQVAGANEQFF. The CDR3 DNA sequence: TGCGCCAGCAGCCAAGTGGCAGGGGCCAATGAGCAGTTCTTC.

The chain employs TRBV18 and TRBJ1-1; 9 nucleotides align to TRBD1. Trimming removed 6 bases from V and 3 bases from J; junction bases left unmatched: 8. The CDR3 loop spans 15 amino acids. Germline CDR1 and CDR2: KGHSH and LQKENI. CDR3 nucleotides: TGTGCCAGCTCGCCGGGACAGGGACAGGACACTGAAGCTTTCTTT. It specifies CASSPGQGQDTEAFF.

The CDR3 sequence: CASSQWTSNTQYF. The DNA for the CDR3 is TGCGCCAGCAGCCAATGGACTAGTAATACGCAGTATTTT. The rearrangement links TRBV4-1 to TRBJ2-3, with TRBD2 matching 7 bases. Per germline, CDR1 MGHRA and CDR2 YSYEKL. After removal of 2 bases from V and 7 bases from J, the junction contained 3 bases not matched to a gene. This CDR3 spans 13 amino acids.

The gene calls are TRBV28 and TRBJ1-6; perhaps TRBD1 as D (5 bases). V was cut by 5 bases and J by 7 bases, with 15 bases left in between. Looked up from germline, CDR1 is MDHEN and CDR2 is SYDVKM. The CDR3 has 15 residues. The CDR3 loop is CASSGKRGGNSPLHF. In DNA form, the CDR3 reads TGTGCCAGCAGTGGGAAAAGGGGTGGAAATTCACCCCTCCACTTT.

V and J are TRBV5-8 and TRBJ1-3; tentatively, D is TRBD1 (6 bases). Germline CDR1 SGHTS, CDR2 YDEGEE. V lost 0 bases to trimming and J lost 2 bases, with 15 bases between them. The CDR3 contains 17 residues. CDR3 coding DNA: TGTGCCAGCAGCTTGGCGCTACAGGGATCCCCTGGAAACACCATATATTTT. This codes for CASSLALQGSPGNTIYF. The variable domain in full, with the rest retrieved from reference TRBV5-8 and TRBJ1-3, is EAGVTQSPTHLIKTRGQQATLRCSPISGHTSVYWYQQALGLGLQFLLWYDEGEERNRGNFPPRFSGRQFPNYSSELNVNALELEDSALYLCASSLALQGSPGNTIYFGEGSWLTVV.

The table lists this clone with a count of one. The CDR3 region is CASSEVLDTAYGYTF. The DNA for the CDR3 is TGTGCCAGCAGTGAAGTTCTGGACACGGCCTATGGCTACACCTTC. The V call is TRBV2, the J call TRBJ1-2; D is possibly TRBD1 (5 bases). Looked up from germline, CDR1 is SNHLY and CDR2 is FYNNEI. Deletions cut 1 base from V and 4 bases from J, with 13 bases between. CDR3 length: 15 residues.

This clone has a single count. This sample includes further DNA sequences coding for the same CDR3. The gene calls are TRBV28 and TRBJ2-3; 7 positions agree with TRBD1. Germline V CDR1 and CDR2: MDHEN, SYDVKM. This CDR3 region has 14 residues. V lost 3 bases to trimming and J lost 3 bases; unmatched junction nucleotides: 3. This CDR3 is CASSLPGGTDTQYF. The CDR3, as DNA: TGTGCCAGCAGTTTGCCAGGGGGAACAGATACGCAGTATTTT.

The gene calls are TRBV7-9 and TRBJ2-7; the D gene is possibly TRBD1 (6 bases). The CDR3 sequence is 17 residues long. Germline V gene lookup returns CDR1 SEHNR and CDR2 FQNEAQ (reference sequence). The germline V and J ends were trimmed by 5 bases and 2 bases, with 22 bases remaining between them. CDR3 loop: CASSPEFTRGEAYEQYF. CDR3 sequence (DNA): TGTGCCAGCAGCCCCGAGTTCACCAGGGGAGAAGCCTACGAGCAGTACTTC.

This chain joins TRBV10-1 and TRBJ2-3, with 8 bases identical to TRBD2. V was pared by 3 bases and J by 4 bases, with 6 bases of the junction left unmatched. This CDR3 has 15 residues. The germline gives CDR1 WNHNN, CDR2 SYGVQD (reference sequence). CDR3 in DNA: TGCGCCAGCAGTGAAGGCAGCGGGGGACCAGATACGCAGTATTTT. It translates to CASSEGSGGPDTQYF.

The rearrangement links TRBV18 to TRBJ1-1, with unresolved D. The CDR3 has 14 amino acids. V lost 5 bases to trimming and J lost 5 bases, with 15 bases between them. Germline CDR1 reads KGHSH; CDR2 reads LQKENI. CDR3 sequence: CASSGSGRDTEAFF. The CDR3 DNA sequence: TGTGCCAGCTCAGGGTCAGGTCGGGATACTGAAGCTTTCTTT. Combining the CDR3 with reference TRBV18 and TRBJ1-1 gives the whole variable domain NAGVMQNPRHLVRRRGQEARLRCSPMKGHSHVYWYRQLPEEGLKFMVYLQKENIIDESGMPKERFSAEFPKEGPSILRIQQVVRGDSAAYFCASSGSGRDTEAFFGQGTRLTVV.

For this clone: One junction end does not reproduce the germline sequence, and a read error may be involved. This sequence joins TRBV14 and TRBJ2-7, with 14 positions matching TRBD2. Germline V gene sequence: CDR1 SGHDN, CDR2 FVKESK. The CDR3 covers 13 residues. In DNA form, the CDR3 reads TGTGCCAGCAGCCTCGGGACTAGCGGGAGCCTGCACTTC. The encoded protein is CASSLGTSGSLHF. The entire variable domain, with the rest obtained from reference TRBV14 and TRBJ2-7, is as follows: EAGVTQFPSHSVIEKGQTVTLRCDPISGHDNLYWYRRVMGKEIKFLLHFVKESKQDESGMPNNRFLAERTGGTYSTLKVQPAELEDSGVYFCASSLGTSGSLHFGPGTRLTVT.

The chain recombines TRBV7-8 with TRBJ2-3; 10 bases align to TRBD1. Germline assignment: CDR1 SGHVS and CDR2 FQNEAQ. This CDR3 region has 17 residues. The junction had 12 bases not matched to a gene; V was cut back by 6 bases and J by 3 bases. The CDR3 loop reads CASRSPGTGDGTDTQYF. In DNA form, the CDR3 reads TGTGCCAGCAGATCACCCGGGACAGGGGACGGTACAGATACGCAGTATTTT. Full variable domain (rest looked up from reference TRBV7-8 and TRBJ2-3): GAGVSQSPRYKVAKRGQDVALRCDPISGHVSLFWYQQALGQGPEFLTYFQNEAQLDKSGLPSDRFFAERPEGSVSTLKIQRTQQEDSAVYLCASRSPGTGDGTDTQYFGPGTRLTVL.